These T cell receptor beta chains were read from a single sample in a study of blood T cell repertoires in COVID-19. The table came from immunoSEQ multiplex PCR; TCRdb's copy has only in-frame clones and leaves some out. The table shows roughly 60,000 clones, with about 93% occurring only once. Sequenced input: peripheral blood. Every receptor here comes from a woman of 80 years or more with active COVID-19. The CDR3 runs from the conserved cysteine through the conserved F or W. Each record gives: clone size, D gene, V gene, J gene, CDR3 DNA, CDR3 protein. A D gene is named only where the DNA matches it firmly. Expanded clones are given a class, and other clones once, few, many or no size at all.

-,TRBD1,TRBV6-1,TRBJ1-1,TGTGCCAGCAGTGCAGAGACAGGGGGCGCTTTCACTGAAGCTTTCTTT,CASSAETGGAFTEAFF
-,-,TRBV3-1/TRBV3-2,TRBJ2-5,TGTGCCAGCAGCCCCCGTCGGTCCGTTCGAGAGACCCAGTACTTC,CASSPRRSVRETQYF
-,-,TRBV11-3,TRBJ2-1,TGTGCCAGCAGCCCAGGAGGGGTCAATGAGCAGTTCTTC,CASSPGGVNEQFF
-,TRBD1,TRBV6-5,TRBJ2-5,TGTGCCAGCAGTCCGCTAACAGGGGGCCAAGAGACCCAGTACTTC,CASSPLTGGQETQYF
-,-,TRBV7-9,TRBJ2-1,TGTGCCAGCAGCCCCGACAATGTATGGAATGAGCAGTTCTTC,CASSPDNVWNEQFF
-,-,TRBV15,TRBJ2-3,TGTGCCACCAGCAGAGATGGCGGCGGAAACACAGATACGCAGTATTTT,CATSRDGGGNTDTQYF
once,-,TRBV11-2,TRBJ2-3,TGTGCCAGCAGCTCTCCGGTTAATAGCACAGATACGCAGTATTTT,CASSSPVNSTDTQYF
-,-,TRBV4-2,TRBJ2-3,TGTGCCAGCAGCCAGAACGCCGGGGCAGATACGCAGTATTTT,CASSQNAGADTQYF
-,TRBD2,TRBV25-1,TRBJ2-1,TGTGCCAGCAGTCCGGGGGGAGGGATAAATGAGCAGTTCTTC,CASSPGGGINEQFF
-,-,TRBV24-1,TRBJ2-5,TGTGCCACCAGCAACACAGGGCTTGGGGAGACCCAGTACTTC,CATSNTGLGETQYF
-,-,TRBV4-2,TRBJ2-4,TGTGCCAGCAGCCAAGAGCCGGAGTTAGCCAAAAACATTCAGTACTTC,CASSQEPELAKNIQYF